The 30 T cell receptor beta chains below were found in one sample sequenced in a study of T cell repertoires in cytomegalovirus infection. TCRdb reprocessed the reads with MiXCR, giving one entry per CDR3 protein. The sample shows hundreds of thousands of distinct CDR3 sequences, around 10% of them seen only once. The source material was PBMCs. Receptors were obtained from a human donor in good health (CMV status not recorded). Some clones in this sample may be carry-over from other donors' samples.

This clonotype appeared many times. The CDR3 is CASTLDRGPLMNTEAFF. The CDR3, as DNA: TGTGCCAGCACCCTCGACAGGGGACCCCTAATGAACACTGAAGCTTTCTTT. The chain recombines TRBV28 with TRBJ1-1, with 8 positions matching TRBD1. Germline assignment: CDR1 MDHEN and CDR2 SYDVKM. The CDR3 length is 17 residues. V dropped 7 bases and J dropped 0; count of bases not matched to a gene: 13.

The chain uses TRBV5-4 and TRBJ2-5, with D possibly TRBD1 on 6 matching bases. Germline lookup yields CDR1 SGHNT and CDR2 YYREEE (reference sequence). The CDR3 is made up of 15 amino acids. Deletions cut 5 bases from V and 5 bases from J, with 19 bases between. CDR3 sequence reads: CASSNPGQPRETQYF. The DNA for the CDR3 is TGTGCCAGCAGTAACCCGGGACAACCGAGGGAGACCCAGTACTTC.

In this sample, this clonotype turned up many times. This rearrangement joins TRBV20-1 to TRBJ2-1, with D possibly TRBD1 on 6 matching bases. V dropped 6 bases and J dropped 11 bases, with 11 bases sitting between them. Germline V CDR1 and CDR2: DFQATT, SNEGSKA (reference sequence). The CDR3 is 10 amino acids. In DNA form, the CDR3 reads TGCAGTGCAGCCGGGACAAAGCAGTTCTTC. Translating gives CSAAGTKQFF.

V and J are TRBV12-5 and TRBJ2-7, with 13 bases fitting TRBD2. The CDR3 is made up of 15 amino acids. Germline V gives CDR1 LGHNT, CDR2 FRNRAP. With V trimmed by 4 bases and J by 2 bases, 2 bases remained unmatched. The CDR3 is CASGSGTSGAYEQYF. CDR3 DNA: TGTGCTAGTGGTTCGGGGACTAGCGGGGCCTACGAGCAGTACTTC. Full variable domain (missing parts from reference TRBV12-5 and TRBJ2-7): DARVTQTPRHKVTEMGQEVTMRCQPILGHNTVFWYRQTMMQGLELLAYFRNRAPLDDSGMPKDRFSAEMPDATLATLKIQPSEPRDSAVYFCASGSGTSGAYEQYFGPGTRLTVT.

This clonotype appeared many times. The J gene is TRBJ2-3, the V gene TRBV7-9; D remains unclear. The CDR3 has 16 amino acids. V lost 5 bases and J 2 bases, leaving 17 bases between the germline ends. Germline CDR1 SEHNR, CDR2 FQNEAQ (reference sequence). This chain's CDR3 is CASSPSGNSATDTQYF. The CDR3 DNA sequence: TGTGCCAGCAGCCCGTCTGGAAACAGCGCCACAGATACGCAGTATTTT.

This clonotype has at least ten counts. The chain employs TRBV24-1 and TRBJ2-1; D gene ambiguous. This CDR3 contains 14 residues. V was trimmed by 5 bases and J by 4 bases, leaving 11 bases between them. Germline values: CDR1 KGHDR, CDR2 SFDVKD. CDR3 in DNA: TGTGCCACCAGTGGTTCCGGGTCGTACAATGAGCAGTTCTTC. Translated: CATSGSGSYNEQFF.

This clonotype has more than one count but fewer than ten. This chain links TRBV13 with TRBJ2-7; D possibly uses TRBD1 or TRBD2 (5 bases each). The V end lost 6 bases, the J end lost 0 bases, and 18 bases lay between the germline ends. The CDR3 covers 16 residues. Looked up from germline, CDR1 is PRHDT and CDR2 is FYEKMQ (reference sequence). CDR3: CASRPTGTPSSYEQYF. CDR3 bases: TGTGCCAGCAGACCCACCGGGACCCCGAGCTCCTACGAGCAGTACTTC.

The genes are TRBV29-1 and TRBJ2-2, with D possibly matching TRBD1 (6 bases). Germline-derived CDR1 and CDR2 are SQVTM and ANQGSEA. The CDR3 is made up of 17 amino acids. V was pared by 0 bases and J by 7 bases, with 21 bases between. The DNA for the CDR3 is TGCAGCGTTGAAGATCGAGTAGGGGGAAAGGTTGTCGGGGAGCTGTTTTTT. Its translation is CSVEDRVGGKVVGELFF.

This clonotype was recorded at least ten times. The chain combines TRBV2 with TRBJ2-1, with 11 positions matching TRBD2. The CDR3 contains 13 residues. V lost 6 bases, J lost 9 bases, and 4 bases stayed unmatched. Germline CDR1 and CDR2: SNHLY and FYNNEI. CDR3 sequence reads: CASRGGLAVEQFF. CDR3 in DNA: TGTGCCAGCAGGGGGGGACTAGCGGTTGAGCAGTTCTTC.

This clonotype was counted at least ten times. This rearrangement joins TRBV7-2 to TRBJ1-2, with a weak D call TRBD1 (5 bases). The CDR3 is 13 amino acids. Trimming pared 6 bases from V and 4 bases from J, leaving 12 bases between. In germline, CDR1 is SGHTA, CDR2 FQGNSA. The CDR3 DNA follows: TGTGCCAGCAGTGCGACAGCCCTCTATGGCTACACCTTC. It specifies CASSATALYGYTF.

A few counts support this clonotype. This chain joins TRBV23-1 and TRBJ2-7; maybe TRBD2 (6 bases). TRBV23-1 is sorted into the ORF group, with uncertain function. The germline V and J ends were trimmed by 4 bases and 4 bases, with 20 bases remaining between them. The CDR3 loop spans 16 amino acids. CDR3 sequence reads: CASSLTGTATDYEQYV. In DNA, the CDR3 is TGCGCCAGCAGTCTTACGGGGACTGCCACGGATTACGAGCAGTACGTC.

In this sample, this clonotype turned up many times. The CDR3 DNA sequence: TGTGCCAGCAGCTTGGGGCGGCGTAGGGGCGAGCAGTACGTC. Its protein product is CASSLGRRRGEQYV. The chain has TRBV7-8 and TRBJ2-7; possible D gene TRBD1, 5 bases. Trimming stripped 3 bases from V and 6 bases from J, with 15 bases between. Per germline, CDR1 SGHVS and CDR2 FQNEAQ. The CDR3 is made up of 14 amino acids.

This clonotype was seen at least ten times. The genes are TRBV20-1 and TRBJ2-4, with D maybe TRBD1 (6 bases). V lost 5 bases and J 0 bases, leaving 11 bases between the germline ends. Germline CDR1 DFQATT, CDR2 SNEGSKA (reference sequence). This CDR3 has 14 amino acids. The CDR3 loop is CSAPGTLAKNIQYF. The DNA of the CDR3 is TGCAGTGCTCCCGGGACACTAGCCAAAAACATTCAGTACTTC.

At least ten counts were recorded for this clonotype. V usage is TRBV28 and J usage is TRBJ1-1; D ambiguous. Between the trimmed V and J ends, which lost 3 bases and 1 base, there was a span of 9 bases. CDR1 MDHEN and CDR2 SYDVKM come from the germline V gene. CDR3 length: 14 amino acids. The CDR3 here is CASSLYRRNTEAFF. DNA of the CDR3: TGTGCCAGCAGTTTGTATAGGAGGAACACTGAAGCTTTCTTT.

This clonotype was recorded at least ten times. V is TRBV2 and J is TRBJ2-6; TRBD1 agrees at 7 bases. The germline gives CDR1 SNHLY, CDR2 FYNNEI. Germline trimming cut 5 bases from V and 0 bases from J; bases unmatched to any gene: 4. This CDR3 comprises 16 residues. CDR3 protein: CASSRGQPSGANVLTF. The CDR3 region has the DNA TGTGCCAGCAGTCGGGGACAGCCCTCTGGGGCCAACGTCCTGACTTTC.

V is TRBV6-5 and J is TRBJ1-3; the match to TRBD1 covers 7 bases. CDR3 size: 15 residues. V shed 6 bases and J 5 bases; nucleotides not matched to a gene: 10. Germline V CDR1 and CDR2: MNHEY, SVGAGI. The CDR3 DNA reads as TGTGCCAGCAGGAGTGAGGGGGCGAGTAGAAACACCATATATTTT. The encoded protein is CASRSEGASRNTIYF.

This clonotype occurred a few times. This chain joins TRBV27 and TRBJ2-1, with 11 bases matching TRBD1. The V segment lost 6 bases and the J segment 7 bases; nucleotides outside the gene matches: 8. The CDR3 totals 15 residues. Germline CDR1 reads MNHEY; CDR2 reads SMNVEV (reference sequence). In DNA form, the CDR3 reads TGTGCCAGCAGGTCCGGGACAGGGGGTAGGAATGAGCAGTTCTTC. Its protein is CASRSGTGGRNEQFF.

This clonotype was seen a handful of times. V is TRBV27 and J is TRBJ2-1; 8 nucleotides match TRBD2. The CDR3 contains 16 residues. Germline V gives CDR1 MNHEY, CDR2 SMNVEV (reference sequence). With 6 bases clipped from V and 6 bases from J, the junction kept 13 bases outside the gene matches. The CDR3 DNA follows: TGTGCCAGCAGCGCCCCTTCGGCGGGGGGCCTCAATGAGCAGTTCTTC. Translation gives CASSAPSAGGLNEQFF.

The sample holds a few counts of this clonotype. The rearrangement uses TRBV5-5 and TRBJ1-5; D remains unclear. This CDR3 contains 14 residues. With 0 bases removed from V and 5 bases from J, the gap between germline ends came to 9 bases. CDR1 and CDR2 from the germline V gene are SGHKS and YYEKEE (reference sequence). CDR3 region: CASSLAALHQPQHF. The CDR3 nucleotides read TGTGCCAGCAGCTTGGCGGCGTTACATCAGCCCCAGCATTTT.

V gene TRBV6-2 or TRBV6-3 combines with J gene TRBJ2-1, with 11 bases that match TRBD2. In germline, CDR1 is MNHEY, CDR2 SVGEGT. The junction had 8 bases not matched to a gene; V was cut back by 5 bases and J by 5 bases. The CDR3 loop spans 16 amino acids. The CDR3 DNA reads as TGTGCCAGCAGTATACCCACTAGCGGGGGAAACAATGAGCAGTTCTTC. Its protein product is CASSIPTSGGNNEQFF.

This clonotype came up many times. CDR3 in DNA: TGTGCCAGCAGACGACAGGGGCTCTACAATGAGCAGTTCTTC. Translation gives CASRRQGLYNEQFF. This chain links TRBV7-2 with TRBJ2-1; 8 nucleotides agree with TRBD1. V lost 6 bases and J lost 3; bases outside the gene matches: 4. Per the germline V gene, CDR1 is SGHTA and CDR2 is FQGNSA. This CDR3 is 14 amino acids long.

The V gene is TRBV7-9, the J gene TRBJ2-4; D tentatively reads TRBD1 or TRBD2 (6 bases each). Trimming stripped 9 bases from V and 0 bases from J, with 18 bases between. This CDR3 comprises 16 residues. Germline CDR1 is SEHNR and CDR2 is FQNEAQ (reference sequence). The CDR3, as DNA: TGTGCCAGTCCCCGGTTGGGGGGCCCAGCCAAAAACATTCAGTACTTC. Protein: CASPRLGGPAKNIQYF.

This clonotype was seen only a few times. The rearrangement links TRBV20-1 to TRBJ2-1, with 10 positions matching TRBD2. The ends lost 3 bases at V and 7 bases at J; junction bases unmatched: 6. The length of the CDR3 is 14 residues. Germline-derived CDR1 and CDR2 are DFQATT and SNEGSKA (reference sequence). This CDR3 reads CSARSGGVGNEQFF. The CDR3 nucleotides read TGCAGTGCTAGGAGCGGGGGGGTTGGTAATGAGCAGTTCTTC.

This clonotype occurred many times. The rearrangement joins TRBV7-9 to TRBJ2-2; 9 bases are shared with TRBD1. The CDR3 runs 16 residues. V lost 5 bases and J lost 0; bases outside the gene matches: 4. Germline-derived CDR1 and CDR2 are SEHNR and FQNEAQ (reference sequence). The CDR3 DNA follows: TGTGCCAGCAGCCCGGACAGGGGATCGAACACCGGGGAGCTGTTTTTT. Amino acid sequence: CASSPDRGSNTGELFF.

This clonotype showed up many times. The chain combines TRBV7-2 with TRBJ2-3, with no clear D. CDR1 is SGHTA and CDR2 is FQGNSA in the germline V gene. The CDR3 contains 14 residues. V was cut by 5 bases and J by 5 bases, with 14 bases left in between. The CDR3: CASSPLKTRDTQYF. The DNA of the CDR3 is TGTGCCAGCAGCCCATTAAAAACCCGAGATACGCAGTATTTT.

CDR3 coding DNA: TGCAGTGCTAGAGATGATGAGGGTGGCGATGAGCAGTTCTTC. Translating gives CSARDDEGGDEQFF. This chain connects TRBV20-1 to TRBJ2-1; TRBD2 might be the D (5 bases). CDR1 and CDR2 (germline): DFQATT, SNEGSKA (reference sequence). The V end was cut by 0 bases, the J end by 8 bases, with 14 bases between. The CDR3 runs 14 residues.

This clonotype was recorded at least ten times. This rearrangement joins TRBV2 to TRBJ2-1, with TRBD1 as a possible D gene (5 bases). The germline V gene has CDR1 SNHLY and CDR2 FYNNEI. The ends were cut back, 2 bases at V and 6 bases at J, with 5 bases in the middle. CDR3 length: 12 amino acids. CDR3 amino acids: CASSERGNEQFF. The CDR3 DNA is TGTGCCAGCAGTGAAAGGGGCAATGAGCAGTTCTTC.

This clonotype was counted only a few times. The J gene is TRBJ2-7, the V gene TRBV28; D could derive from TRBD1 or TRBD2 (5 bases each). From germline, CDR1 is MDHEN and CDR2 SYDVKM. This CDR3 has 14 amino acids. Trimming removed 5 bases at V and 2 bases at J, with 13 bases between. This chain's CDR3 is CASSRGTDPYEQYV. CDR3 DNA: TGTGCCAGCAGTCGAGGGACGGACCCCTACGAGCAGTACGTC.

This clonotype was detected ten times or more. V usage is TRBV5-4 and J usage is TRBJ1-1, with D possibly matching TRBD1 (6 bases). Trimming removed 0 bases from V and 4 bases from J, with 16 bases in between. Germline V gene data show CDR1 as SGHNT and CDR2 as YYREEE (reference sequence). The CDR3 totals 16 residues. The CDR3 region has the DNA TGTGCCAGCAGCTTGGGGGGGCCAGGGAGGAGCACTGAAGCTTTCTTT. Amino acids: CASSLGGPGRSTEAFF.

This clonotype came up many times. The V gene is TRBV7-2, the J gene TRBJ2-3; possibly TRBD2 for D (5 bases). Germline V gene sequence: CDR1 SGHTA, CDR2 FQGNSA. The CDR3 extends over 14 amino acids. The V gene lost 0 bases and the J gene lost 2 bases, with 6 bases spanning the gap. DNA for the CDR3: TGTGCCAGCAGCTTAGCGGGAGCCACAGATACGCAGTATTTT. This gives the protein CASSLAGATDTQYF.